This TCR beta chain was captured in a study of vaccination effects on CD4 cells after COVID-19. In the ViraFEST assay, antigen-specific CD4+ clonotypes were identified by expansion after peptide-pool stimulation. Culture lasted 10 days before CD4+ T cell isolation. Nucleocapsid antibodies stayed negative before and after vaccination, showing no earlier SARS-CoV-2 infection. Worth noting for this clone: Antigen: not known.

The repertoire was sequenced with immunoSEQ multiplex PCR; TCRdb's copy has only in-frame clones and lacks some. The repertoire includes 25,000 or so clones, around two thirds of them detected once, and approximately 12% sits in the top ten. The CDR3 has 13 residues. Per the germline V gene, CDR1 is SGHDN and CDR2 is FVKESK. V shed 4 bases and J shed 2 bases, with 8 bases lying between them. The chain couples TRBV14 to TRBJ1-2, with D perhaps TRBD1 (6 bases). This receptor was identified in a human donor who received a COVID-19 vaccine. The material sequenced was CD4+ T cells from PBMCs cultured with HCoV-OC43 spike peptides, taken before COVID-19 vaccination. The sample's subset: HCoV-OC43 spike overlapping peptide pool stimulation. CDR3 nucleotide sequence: TGTGCCAGCAGCCCGGGACACAACTATGGCTACACCTTC. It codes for CASSPGHNYGYTF.